This T cell receptor (beta chain) was found in a study of a mutant IDH1 vaccine in newly diagnosed glioma. About the study: Patients began vaccination 4-6 weeks after radiotherapy alone, or with temozolomide cycles. Most patients had radiochemotherapy with temozolomide before enrollment; others had one alone. Treated patients showed a male proportion of around 62%, a female proportion of roughly 38%, and a mean age of around 39 years.

Time point here: week 11, during vaccination. Every single dose of the vaccine, 300 ug of mutant IDH1 20-mer peptide, came with topical imiquimod. As for this clone: As yet, its antigen is unknown.

Using immunoSEQ multiplex PCR, the repertoire was profiled, and TCRdb retains in-frame clones only, with some absent. Here the sample spans tens of thousands of clones, 60% to 80% being singletons. The CDR3 has 12 amino acids. The ends were cut back, 8 bases at V and 10 bases at J, with 20 bases in the middle. Germline loops: CDR1 GTSNPN, CDR2 SVGIG (reference sequence). The chain joins TRBV30 to TRBJ1-2, with D possibly TRBD1 on 6 matching bases. Specimen: PBMCs, collected from a glioma patient whose treatment included an IDH1 peptide vaccine. The source of this sequence is a woman between 18 and 29 years old with glioma. The CDR3, as DNA: TGTGCCCTAATACAGGGAACCAAGGTCTACACCTTC. Encoded protein: CALIQGTKVYTF.